These 31 T cell receptor beta chains share one sample of origin, sequenced in a study of blood T cells in healthy people across ages. Using a J-beta primer mix together with a sample-barcoded 5' primer, a second PCR was run for roughly 7 to 12 cycles. TCRdb itself ran the 5' RACE reads through MiXCR, one entry per CDR3 protein. The sample lists over 1,500,000 distinct CDR3 sequences, roughly 43% occurring once. The sequenced material came from blood. The receptors derive from a human donor in good health.

This clonotype was seen more than once but under ten times. The chain links TRBV7-6 to TRBJ1-1; no clear D gene. CDR3 length: 15 residues. Germline V gene sequence: CDR1 SGHVS, CDR2 FNYEAQ. V was shortened by 1 base and J by 0 bases, with 9 bases between the two germline ends. CDR3 region: CASSLEADMNTEAFF. CDR3 nucleotides: TGTGCCAGCAGCTTAGAGGCAGATATGAACACTGAAGCTTTCTTT.

This clonotype was observed a handful of times. The chain has TRBV5-5 and TRBJ1-6, with D perhaps TRBD1 (6 bases). V shed 2 bases and J shed 5 bases, with 14 bases lying between them. The CDR3 has 16 residues. The germline CDR1 and CDR2 sequences are SGHKS and YYEKEE (reference sequence). The CDR3 DNA is TGTGCCAGCAGCTTCGATCCAGGGGTTCATAATTCACCCCTCCACTTT. This gives the protein CASSFDPGVHNSPLHF.

This clonotype was counted only a few times. The rearrangement links TRBV9 to TRBJ2-5; D is perhaps TRBD2 (5 bases). Per the germline V gene, CDR1 is SGDLS and CDR2 is YYNGEE. Trimming took off 0 bases at V and 2 bases at J, with 17 bases between the two ends. CDR3 length: 17 residues. The DNA of the CDR3 is TGTGCCAGCAGCGTAGACTGGACTTCAACATGGCAAGAGACCCAGTACTTC. This sequence encodes CASSVDWTSTWQETQYF.

Here the CDR3 DNA reads TGCGCCAGCAGCTTAGAGGGGCCCTACTACAATGAGCAGTTCTTC. Protein: CASSLEGPYYNEQFF. V is TRBV5-1 and J is TRBJ2-1; D assignment may be TRBD1 or TRBD2 (5 bases each). There are 15 residues in the CDR3. The V end was cut by 2 bases, the J end by 3 bases, with 12 bases between. Germline CDR1 reads SGHRS; CDR2 reads YFSETQ. The full variable domain, in which reference TRBV5-1 and TRBJ2-1 provide the parts outside the CDR3, is KAGVTQTPRYLIKTRGQQVTLSCSPISGHRSVSWYQQTPGQGLQFLFEYFSETQRNKGNFPGRFSGRQFSNSRSEMNVSTLELGDSALYLCASSLEGPYYNEQFFGPGTRLTVL.

This clonotype was recorded a few times. CDR3 sequence (DNA): TGCAGCATTGGGGTAGCAACAGCCCAAGAGACCCAGTACTTC. This gives the protein CSIGVATAQETQYF. J is TRBJ2-5 and V is TRBV29-1; D is uncertain. Looked up from germline, CDR1 is SQVTM and CDR2 is ANQGSEA. The length of the CDR3 is 14 residues. Trimming removed 8 bases at V and 1 base at J, with 17 bases between.

The chain joins TRBV6-6 to TRBJ2-7, with 7 bases fitting TRBD1. Germline V gives CDR1 MNHNY, CDR2 SVGAGI (reference sequence). The CDR3 spans 15 residues. The V and J ends lost 5 bases and 0 bases, in that order; junction bases with no gene match: 7. CDR3 in DNA: TGTGCCAGCAGTACGCGGACAGGAATCTCCTACGAGCAGTACTTC. Translated: CASSTRTGISYEQYF.

The chain combines TRBV7-2 with TRBJ1-2; perhaps TRBD1 as D (6 bases). Germline V gene data show CDR1 as SGHTA and CDR2 as FQGNSA. Trimming cost V 5 bases and J 5 bases, with 15 bases left between them. This CDR3 spans 14 amino acids. Here the CDR3 DNA reads TGTGCCAGCAGCACGAGGGGGGGCGTGTATGGCTACACCTTC. Its protein product is CASSTRGGVYGYTF.

The chain is built from TRBV28 and TRBJ2-3; 9 bases agree with TRBD2. This CDR3 comprises 15 residues. Germline assignment: CDR1 MDHEN and CDR2 SYDVKM. Trimming took 5 bases from V and 3 from J; bases not matched to a gene: 6. Here the CDR3 reads CASSRLAERTDTQYF. CDR3 nucleotide sequence: TGTGCCAGCAGTCGACTAGCGGAGCGGACAGATACGCAGTATTTT.

There are a few counts of this clonotype. This may stem from a read error, because a much larger clone lies one nucleotide away. The J gene is TRBJ2-5, the V gene TRBV7-2; 7 bases match TRBD1. The J call may be wrong; the DNA end is better matched by TRBJ2-7. CDR3 size: 13 residues. Germline V gene lookup returns CDR1 SGHTA and CDR2 FQGNSA. The DNA of the CDR3 is TGTGCCAGCAGCAAGGACAGGAACTACGAGCAGTACTTC. This codes for CASSKDRNYEQYF.

The V gene is TRBV7-9, the J gene TRBJ2-1; the D is unclear. Trimming removed 8 bases from V and 0 bases from J, with 11 bases in between. This CDR3 comprises 14 residues. Germline V gene sequence: CDR1 SEHNR, CDR2 FQNEAQ (reference sequence). CDR3 coding DNA: TGTGCCAGCCCTAAGGGCAGCTCCTACAATGAGCAGTTCTTC. It yields the protein CASPKGSSYNEQFF.

This clonotype showed up just a few times. The V and J genes are TRBV5-5 and TRBJ2-7, with unresolved D. Germline V gene sequence: CDR1 SGHKS, CDR2 YYEKEE (reference sequence). CDR3 length: 14 amino acids. V was shortened by 0 bases and J by 3 bases, with 10 bases between the two germline ends. The CDR3 DNA follows: TGTGCCAGCAGCTTGGACATTCGGAACTACGAGCAGTACTTC. Residues: CASSLDIRNYEQYF.

This clonotype showed up just a few times. The rearrangement uses TRBV28 and TRBJ2-7; 10 bases line up with TRBD1. The last part of the DNA fits TRBJ2-5 better; the J call may be wrong. Germline V gives CDR1 MDHEN, CDR2 SYDVKM. The CDR3 length is 15 residues. The CDR3 nucleotides are TGTGCCAGCAGTGCCGGGACAGGGGTTTGGCAGACCCAGTACTTC. This translates into CASSAGTGVWQTQYF.

This chain connects TRBV6-2 or TRBV6-3 to TRBJ2-2; maybe TRBD1 (5 bases). Germline V lookup: CDR1 MNHEY, CDR2 SVGEGT. The V gene lost 7 bases and the J gene lost 2 bases, with 14 bases spanning the gap. The length of the CDR3 is 15 residues. Here the CDR3 DNA reads TGTGCCAGCACTGCGAGACAGCTAAACACCGGGGAGCTGTTTTTT. Translating it yields CASTARQLNTGELFF.

This clonotype was detected a few times. V gene TRBV29-1 combines with J gene TRBJ1-3, with D hard to call. V was clipped by 6 bases and J by 2 bases, with 14 bases between them. The CDR3 extends over 14 amino acids. CDR1 is SQVTM and CDR2 is ANQGSEA in the germline V gene. The DNA for the CDR3 is TGCAGCGTGAAGGAGGTGGCAGCTGGAAACACCATATATTTT. It codes for CSVKEVAAGNTIYF.

This clonotype was detected a few times. This chain links TRBV9 with TRBJ2-4; 7 nucleotides align to TRBD1. Matching the DNA end better, TRBJ2-7 makes the J call doubtful. The CDR3 has 13 amino acids. Looked up from germline, CDR1 is SGDLS and CDR2 is YYNGEE. For the CDR3, the DNA is TGTGCCAGCAGCCCCTACAGGGGCGGCGAGCAGTACTTC. This sequence encodes CASSPYRGGEQYF.

This clonotype was counted between two and nine times. The gene calls are TRBV6-6 and TRBJ1-6; TRBD1 is a possible D gene (5 bases). V was clipped by 6 bases and J by 9 bases, with 15 bases between them. CDR3 length equals 14 residues. Germline V gene lookup returns CDR1 MNHNY and CDR2 SVGAGI (reference sequence). The CDR3 reads CASSRQRLISPLHF. CDR3 in DNA: TGTGCCAGCAGCCGACAGAGGTTAATTTCACCCCTCCACTTT.

V is TRBV5-1 and J is TRBJ2-7; D is unclear. V was trimmed by 6 bases and J by 0 bases, leaving 13 bases between them. The CDR3 length is 14 residues. Germline V CDR1 and CDR2: SGHRS, YFSETQ. CDR3 in amino acids: CASTTDGNSYEQYF. As DNA, the CDR3 is TGCGCCAGCACCACGGACGGAAACTCCTACGAGCAGTACTTC.

This clonotype was detected a few times. This chain joins TRBV4-3 and TRBJ2-7, with D perhaps matching TRBD2 (6 bases). Germline values: CDR1 LGHNA, CDR2 YSLEER. Trimming pared 6 bases from V and 3 bases from J, leaving 18 bases between. The CDR3 spans 15 residues. This CDR3 is CASSSVRGFHYEQYF. CDR3 nucleotide sequence: TGCGCCAGCAGTTCTGTCCGGGGGTTTCACTACGAGCAGTACTTC.

The gene calls are TRBV4-1 and TRBJ1-5; D not resolved. The CDR3 runs to 18 residues. The V end was cut by 2 bases, the J end by 4 bases, with 21 bases between. Germline V gene data show CDR1 as MGHRA and CDR2 as YSYEKL. CDR3 nucleotides: TGCGCCAGCAGCCAATATCTAGAGGCGGGCCGGCTTAATCAGCCCCAGCATTTT. It translates to CASSQYLEAGRLNQPQHF.

V is TRBV7-9 and J is TRBJ1-2; 9 bases agree with TRBD1. J was trimmed by 0 bases and V by 5 bases; bases with no gene match: 10. Germline V gene lookup returns CDR1 SEHNR and CDR2 FQNEAQ (reference sequence). This CDR3 is built from 17 residues. CDR3 nucleotides: TGTGCCAGCAGCCGTTGGGACAGGGAGTTTACTAACTATGGCTACACCTTC. Its translation is CASSRWDREFTNYGYTF.

The V call is TRBV27, the J call TRBJ2-3; D uncertain. CDR3 size: 15 residues. The germline gives CDR1 MNHEY, CDR2 SMNVEV (reference sequence). V lost 7 bases and J lost 1, with 15 bases in between. The CDR3 DNA reads TGTGCCAGCACCCATTATTACGGGCGCACAGATACGCAGTATTTT. It encodes CASTHYYGRTDTQYF.

This clonotype was detected many times. CDR3 coding DNA: TGTGCCAGCAGTTTACTGGGACAGGTCTACAATGAGCAGTTCTTC. Translation: CASSLLGQVYNEQFF. This chain uses TRBV12-3 or TRBV12-4 with TRBJ2-1; TRBD1 matches 8 bases. Trimming at V came to 2 bases and at J to 3 bases, leaving 3 bases not matched to a gene. The CDR3 runs to 15 residues.

Only a few counts were recorded for this clonotype. This chain links TRBV6-6 with TRBJ1-6, with 8 bases matching TRBD1. Germline CDR1 is MNHNY and CDR2 is SVGAGI (reference sequence). The trim removed 0 bases at V and 8 bases at J, leaving 3 bases unmatched. The CDR3 length is 15 residues. This CDR3 reads CASSYSGQADSPLHF. The CDR3, as DNA: TGTGCCAGCAGTTACTCGGGACAGGCAGATTCACCCCTCCACTTT.

The rearrangement joins TRBV10-3 to TRBJ2-5; 9 bases line up with TRBD1. The CDR3 sequence is 15 residues long. V was pared by 2 bases and J by 4 bases, with 5 bases of the junction left unmatched. Germline assignment: CDR1 ENHRY and CDR2 SYGVKD. The CDR3 DNA reads TGTGCCATCAGTGAGGGGACAGGGTCAGGAGAGACCCAGTACTTC. As protein: CAISEGTGSGETQYF.

The rearrangement links TRBV6-5 to TRBJ1-6, with D unclear. This CDR3 spans 15 amino acids. From germline, CDR1 is MNHEY and CDR2 SVGAGI. V shed 4 bases and J shed 4 bases, with 11 bases lying between them. CDR3 region: CASSLVPYYNSPLHF. CDR3 sequence (DNA): TGTGCCAGCAGTTTAGTCCCTTATTATAATTCACCCCTCCACTTT.

CDR3 DNA sequence: TGCGCCAGCAGCTTGGGCTTCGGACAGGGGGCCTACGGCTACACCTTC. This codes for CASSLGFGQGAYGYTF. J is TRBJ1-2 and V is TRBV5-1; 11 bases agree with TRBD1. Unmatched junction bases numbered 9, after V lost 0 bases and J lost 8 bases. CDR3 size: 16 residues. The V gene's germline CDR1 is SGHRS and CDR2 YFSETQ. The full variable domain, its missing parts supplied by reference TRBV5-1 and TRBJ1-2, is KAGVTQTPRYLIKTRGQQVTLSCSPISGHRSVSWYQQTPGQGLQFLFEYFSETQRNKGNFPGRFSGRQFSNSRSEMNVSTLELGDSALYLCASSLGFGQGAYGYTFGSGTRLTVV.

This clonotype was seen once. V gene TRBV29-1 combines with J gene TRBJ2-5; D is unclear. V lost 4 bases, J lost 5 bases, and 11 bases lay in between. CDR1 and CDR2 (germline): SQVTM, ANQGSEA. The CDR3 consists of 12 residues. The CDR3 is CSVGALEETQYF. The CDR3 DNA reads TGCAGCGTTGGGGCCCTGGAGGAGACCCAGTACTTC.

The chain combines TRBV28 with TRBJ1-1; D perhaps matches TRBD1 (6 bases). Trimming took off 7 bases at V and 8 bases at J, with 14 bases between the two ends. CDR3 length: 12 residues. Germline CDR1 is MDHEN and CDR2 is SYDVKM. The CDR3 loop is CASTVVGAEAFF. CDR3 coding DNA: TGTGCCAGCACGGTCGTGGGGGCAGAAGCTTTCTTT.

This chain uses TRBV6-5 with TRBJ1-2, with D perhaps TRBD1 (5 bases). In germline, CDR1 is MNHEY, CDR2 SVGAGI. The germline V and J ends were trimmed by 0 bases and 4 bases, with 12 bases remaining between them. The CDR3 spans 15 residues. The CDR3 spells CASSYSNFRAYGYTF. CDR3 coding DNA: TGTGCCAGCAGTTACTCGAATTTCAGGGCCTATGGCTACACCTTC.

This sequence joins TRBV4-3 and TRBJ2-1; TRBD2 matches at 9 bases. Per germline, CDR1 LGHNA and CDR2 YSLEER. The CDR3 contains 15 residues. V trimming: 7 bases; J trimming: 5 bases; junction bases outside the gene matches: 9. The CDR3 nucleotides read TGCGCCAGCAAGCGCGGGCTAGCGGGGAACAATGAGCAGTTCTTC. This translates into CASKRGLAGNNEQFF.

The gene calls are TRBV7-2 and TRBJ2-7; D is perhaps TRBD1 (5 bases). This CDR3 is 14 amino acids long. V lost 6 bases to trimming and J lost 6 bases, with 18 bases between them. Germline CDR1 is SGHTA and CDR2 is FQGNSA. CDR3 sequence: CASRPGFSPSEQYF. The CDR3, as DNA: TGTGCCAGCAGGCCAGGGTTCTCTCCTTCCGAGCAGTACTTC.